This T cell receptor (beta chain) appears in the sequencing data of a study of cytomegalovirus exposure and HLA in healthy donors. PCR involved 60 Vbeta and 13 Jbeta primers. Method: immunoSEQ multiplex PCR; TCRdb's copy keeps in-frame clones and lacks some. Of 120,000 or so clones listed, over 70% were seen once; the top ten hold around 1.5%. Study-level points and caveats: Reported results showed that the classifier diagnosed cytomegalovirus status with high specificity and sensitivity. Per a prior analysis, the majority of TCR beta V segments were productive roughly 90% or roughly 30% of the time. Several of the most significant clusters appeared, in a later analysis, to be linked to common viral pathogens.

Germline V gives CDR1 LNHDA, CDR2 SQIVND (reference sequence). The V gene lost 3 bases and the J gene lost 4 bases, with 12 bases spanning the gap. CDR3 size: 15 residues. On this clone itself: The antigen is undetermined.

The clonotype originates from a woman younger than 30 in good health and CMV-seronegative. The V gene is TRBV19, the J gene TRBJ2-2; D is undetermined. The sequencing sample was made of PBMCs. The CDR3 protein is CASSMVEAPTGELFF. The CDR3 DNA follows: TGTGCCAGTAGTATGGTTGAGGCTCCCACCGGGGAGCTGTTTTTT.